This TCR beta chain was sequenced in a study of OX40 agonist ivuxolimab in advanced cancers. Turning to the study itself: Every patient in dose escalation had hepatocellular carcinoma, melanoma, renal cell or head and neck cancer. With a range of roughly 20 to 80, age averaged about 58 years, and roughly 80% were male.

Clones were read by immunoSEQ multiplex PCR, and TCRdb kept only the in-frame ones, dropping some. Of around 60,000 clones listed, around 84% are singletons. The V segment lost 3 bases and the J segment 9 bases; nucleotides outside the gene matches: 5. Germline CDR1 is SGHTA and CDR2 is FQGNSA. The CDR3 runs to 14 residues. This specimen was CD4+ or CD8+ T cells sorted from blood, taken in a trial of the OX40 agonist ivuxolimab. This receptor was identified in an adult with an advanced solid tumor such as melanoma, head and neck, liver or kidney cancer. The J gene is TRBJ1-6, the V gene TRBV7-2, with 7 bases lining up with TRBD1. This chain's CDR3 is CASSFEGALSPLHF. As DNA, the CDR3 is TGTGCCAGCAGCTTTGAGGGGGCGCTTTCACCCCTCCACTTT.